This T cell receptor (beta chain) was sequenced during a study of cytomegalovirus exposure and HLA in healthy donors. About the research overall: An earlier analysis identified under 130 million unique TCR beta sequences in some 170 million T cells.

On this clone itself: Its antigen is unidentified.

PCR employed 60 Vbeta and 13 Jbeta primers. Generated by immunoSEQ multiplex PCR, the TCRdb table keeps only in-frame clones and is missing some. This repertoire includes 49,000 or so clones. General observations from the study: Common viral pathogens (according to a later analysis) appeared linked to several of the most significant clusters.

The CDR3 extends over 13 amino acids. The V gene end was trimmed by 3 bases and the J gene end by 3 bases; junction bases not matched to a gene: 0. Germline assignment: CDR1 SGHRS and CDR2 YFSETQ. Sequencing was done on a sample of PBMCs. The genes are TRBV5-1 and TRBJ2-5; 9 nucleotides agree with TRBD1. This TCR came from a man in his forties or fifties in good health and CMV-seropositive. CDR3 nucleotide sequence: TGCGCCAGCAGCTGGGACAGGGAAGAGACCCAGTACTTC. It specifies CASSWDREETQYF. The variable domain in full, completed from reference TRBV5-1 and TRBJ2-5, reads KAGVTQTPRYLIKTRGQQVTLSCSPISGHRSVSWYQQTPGQGLQFLFEYFSETQRNKGNFPGRFSGRQFSNSRSEMNVSTLELGDSALYLCASSWDREETQYFGPGTRLLVL.